The 15 T cell receptor beta chains below were found in one sample sequenced in a study of T cell changes during pregnancy in multiple sclerosis. Profiling relied on immunoSEQ multiplex PCR, and the TCRdb table lists in-frame clones only, not all of them. Here the sample spans about 75,000 clones, around 94% being singletons. Sequencing was performed on CD4+ T cells from peripheral blood mononuclear cells, taken after pregnancy. The receptors here all came from a female donor with multiple sclerosis, enrolled in a pregnancy study.

V and J are TRBV6-1 and TRBJ2-1, with 7 positions matching TRBD2. The junction had 14 bases not matched to a gene; V was cut back by 8 bases and J by 7 bases. CDR1 and CDR2 from the germline V gene are MNHNS and SASEGT. The CDR3 sequence is 15 residues long. CDR3 sequence reads: CASLWEGSGTNEQFF. The CDR3 nucleotides read TGTGCCAGCCTCTGGGAGGGAAGCGGGACTAATGAGCAGTTCTTC.

J is TRBJ2-3 and V is TRBV5-5, with a possible D match to TRBD2 (5 bases). CDR1 and CDR2 from the germline V gene are SGHKS and YYEKEE (reference sequence). The CDR3 has 19 residues. The V end lost 4 bases, the J end lost 6 bases, and 30 bases lay between the germline ends. The CDR3 region is CASSPEVAGRPGTADTQYF. The CDR3 DNA reads TGTGCCAGCAGCCCGGAAGTTGCGGGCCGGCCAGGCACAGCGGATACGCAGTATTTT.

This chain joins TRBV15 and TRBJ2-2; 9 bases are shared with TRBD1. The CDR3 is 15 amino acids. V was pared by 3 bases and J by 6 bases, with 5 bases of the junction left unmatched. CDR1 and CDR2 from the germline V gene are LNHNV and YYDKDF (reference sequence). The CDR3 reads CATSREQGASGELFF. Here the CDR3 DNA reads TGTGCCACCAGCAGGGAACAGGGGGCGTCCGGGGAGCTGTTTTTT.

The chain employs TRBV19 and TRBJ1-5, with a weak D call TRBD1 (6 bases). The CDR3 is 14 residues long. Germline CDR1 reads LNHDA; CDR2 reads SQIVND (reference sequence). Trimming removed 5 bases from V and 3 bases from J, with 11 bases in between. The CDR3 is CASSARTDNQPQHF. CDR3 coding DNA: TGTGCCAGTAGTGCCAGGACAGACAATCAGCCCCAGCATTTT.

This clone showed up just a few times. The chain carries TRBV19 and TRBJ2-7; D unresolved. Germline CDR1 LNHDA, CDR2 SQIVND (reference sequence). The CDR3 contains 13 residues. V was cut by 1 base and J by 3 bases, with 7 bases left in between. The CDR3 here is CASSIAPSYEQYF. In DNA, the CDR3 is TGTGCCAGTAGTATAGCTCCTAGCTACGAGCAGTACTTC.

The chain recombines TRBV5-6 with TRBJ1-3; the D gene is possibly TRBD1 (6 bases). CDR3 length: 14 amino acids. Trimming left V 1 base short and J 4 bases short, with 9 bases between. Germline lookup yields CDR1 SGHDT and CDR2 YYEEEE. DNA of the CDR3: TGTGCCAGCAGCTTGACAGGGTCCGGAAACACCATATATTTT. It yields the protein CASSLTGSGNTIYF.

This chain joins TRBV27 and TRBJ2-5; 8 positions agree with TRBD1. The CDR3 is 15 residues long. CDR1 MNHEY and CDR2 SMNVEV come from the germline V gene (reference sequence). Trimming removed 3 bases from V and 2 bases from J; junction bases left unmatched: 5. CDR3 in amino acids: CASSFGQGWQETQYF. The CDR3 region has the DNA TGTGCCAGCAGTTTCGGACAGGGATGGCAAGAGACCCAGTACTTC.

This chain joins TRBV11-2 and TRBJ2-7; D perhaps matches TRBD2 (7 bases). The germline CDR1 and CDR2 sequences are SGHAT and FQNNGV. CDR3 length: 15 residues. Trimming stripped 7 bases from V and 1 base from J, with 17 bases between. The DNA for the CDR3 is TGTGCCAGCAAGGGGGGGCTTACTGGATCCTACGAGCAGTACTTC. This gives the protein CASKGGLTGSYEQYF.

J is TRBJ2-2 and V is TRBV7-3; tentative D call: TRBD2 (6 bases). The CDR3 sequence is 16 residues long. V lost 5 bases and J 0 bases, leaving 13 bases between the germline ends. Germline CDR1 SGHTA, CDR2 FQGTGA. The CDR3 loop is CASSRVGGANTGELFF. Here the CDR3 DNA reads TGTGCCAGCAGCCGGGTCGGAGGGGCGAACACCGGGGAGCTGTTTTTT.

CDR3 bases: TGTGCCAGCAGCAAGCAGAGGACAGGGGGCAATTACGAGCAGTACTTC. This encodes CASSKQRTGGNYEQYF. The chain employs TRBV7-9 and TRBJ2-7; 11 nucleotides match TRBD1. This CDR3 is built from 16 residues. Germline CDR1 SEHNR, CDR2 FQNEAQ (reference sequence). The ends lost 5 bases at V and 4 bases at J; junction bases unmatched: 10. Full variable domain (outside the CDR3, taken from reference TRBV7-9 and TRBJ2-7): DTGVSQNPRHKITKRGQNVTFRCDPISEHNRLYWYRQTLGQGPEFLTYFQNEAQLEKSRLLSDRFSAERPKGSFSTLEIQRTEQGDSAMYLCASSKQRTGGNYEQYFGPGTRLTVT.

This chain uses TRBV11-2 with TRBJ1-3; 8 positions agree with TRBD1. Trimming took 4 bases from V and 4 from J; bases not matched to a gene: 12. The germline V gene has CDR1 SGHAT and CDR2 FQNNGV. This CDR3 contains 17 residues. The CDR3 nucleotides read TGTGCCAGCAGCTACGCCGGACAGGGACTGGCCGGAAACACCATATATTTT. Residues: CASSYAGQGLAGNTIYF.

Concerning this clone itself: Germline and junction disagree at one end, which may indicate a read error. The V gene is TRBV19, the J gene TRBJ2-3, with 7 bases lining up with TRBD2. Per germline, CDR1 LNHDA and CDR2 SQIVND (reference sequence). CDR3 length equals 13 residues. The CDR3 protein is CASRDVMTSSSSF. CDR3 DNA: TGTGCCAGTAGGGACGTAATGACTAGCTCGTCGAGTTTT.

This chain links TRBV21-1 with TRBJ2-7; the table's D call of TRBD2 was not tested on the DNA. TRBV21-1 is designated a pseudogene. The CDR3 extends over 15 amino acids. The CDR3 protein is CASSKGAELTYEQYF. The CDR3 coding sequence is TGTGCCAGCAGCAAAGGTGCCGAACTCACCTACGAGCAGTACTTC.

The CDR3 DNA sequence: TGTGCCAGCAAAGGGGGTCTGAACACCGGGGAGCTGTTTTTT. Translation: CASKGGLNTGELFF. This chain connects TRBV6-1 to TRBJ2-2; weak D call: TRBD1 (6 bases). The V gene's germline CDR1 is MNHNS and CDR2 SASEGT. The ends were cut back, 7 bases at V and 1 base at J, with 10 bases in the middle. CDR3 length equals 14 residues.

The chain couples TRBV19 to TRBJ1-2, with TRBD1 identical over 10 bases. The V segment lost 3 bases and the J segment 5 bases; nucleotides outside the gene matches: 6. There are 15 residues in the CDR3. Per germline, CDR1 LNHDA and CDR2 SQIVND (reference sequence). The CDR3 DNA sequence: TGTGCCAGTAGTATCGACAGGGGGCTACAGTATGGCTACACCTTC. The encoded protein is CASSIDRGLQYGYTF. Complete variable domain (other parts from reference TRBV19 and TRBJ1-2): DGGITQSPKYLFRKEGQNVTLSCEQNLNHDAMYWYRQDPGQGLRLIYYSQIVNDFQKGDIAEGYSVSREKKESFPLTVTSAQKNPTAFYLCASSIDRGLQYGYTFGSGTRLTVV.